This T cell receptor (beta chain) came from a study of T cell clusters in autoimmune cytopenias. Study-wide results and caveats: A dominant lymphoma-associated repertoire apparently masked the cluster-lack signature in secondary cytopenia versus chronic lymphocytic leukemia.

One tube held mixed TRB-A and TRB-B primer pools for touch-down PCR. TCRdb re-called the multiplex PCR reads and gives one entry per CDR3 protein, without DNA. In total, the table holds approximately 8,100 distinct CDR3 sequences. TRB amplification used approximately 250 ng of peripheral blood genomic DNA. This CDR3 is built from 14 residues. Germline V gene lookup returns CDR1 MNHEY and CDR2 SVGAGI. As concerns this clonotype: Its antigen is undetermined.

The sequenced sample was peripheral blood. The receptor was derived from a human donor with an autoimmune cytopenia or autoimmune hepatitis (not recorded which). The V call is TRBV6-5, the J call TRBJ2-3; TCRdb lists TRBD1, though no DNA is available to test this call. The CDR3 region is CASSKDRGPDTQYF.